This is a list of T cell receptor beta chains from one sample in a study of neoadjuvant anti-PD-1 for oral cavity cancer. The protocol was immunoSEQ multiplex PCR, while the TCRdb copy is restricted to in-frame clones and leaves out a portion. The repertoire holds approximately 13,000 clones, with approximately 72% as singletons. The input for sequencing was PBMCs, taken after nivolumab (anti-PD-1) treatment. These receptor sequences come from a person between 40 and 80 years old with oral cavity squamous cell carcinoma. Both conserved end residues are part of each CDR3. D genes are given only for firm matches. Clone sizes are given selectively: once, few, many, or a class where the clone is expanded.

-	TRBD1	TRBV2	TRBJ2-7	CASSAGDRVHEQYF	TGTGCCAGCAGTGCAGGGGACAGGGTCCACGAGCAGTACTTC
-	-	TRBV7-9	TRBJ2-1	CASSPLVLGGEQFF	TGTGCCAGCAGCCCTCTCGTTCTGGGGGGTGAGCAGTTCTTC
-	TRBD1	TRBV30	TRBJ1-5	CAWSVQGVGNQPQHF	TGTGCCTGGAGTGTCCAGGGGGTGGGCAATCAGCCCCAGCATTTT
-	-	TRBV7-9	TRBJ2-2	CASSPGPHTGELFF	TGTGCCAGCTCCCCGGGACCCCACACCGGGGAGCTGTTTTTT
few	-	TRBV2	TRBJ2-7	CASWRDRSSYEQYF	TGTGCCAGCTGGAGGGACAGAAGCTCCTACGAGCAGTACTTC
-	-	TRBV7-8	TRBJ2-2	CASSALRLANTGELFF	TGTGCCAGCAGCGCCCTGAGGCTTGCGAACACCGGGGAGCTGTTTTTT
-	-	TRBV19	TRBJ1-2	CASSFRDNYGYTF	TGTGCCAGTAGCTTCAGGGATAACTATGGCTACACCTTC
-	-	TRBV29-1	TRBJ2-7	CSVEDGQTSSYEQYF	TGCAGCGTTGAAGATGGGCAGACCAGCTCCTACGAGCAGTACTTC
-	TRBD2	TRBV7-7	TRBJ2-1	CASSGTNDNEQFF	TGTGCTTCCTCCGGGACTAACGACAATGAGCAGTTCTTC
-	TRBD2	TRBV10-3	TRBJ2-5	CAIRGLEGETQYF	TGTGCCATCAGAGGACTAGAGGGAGAGACCCAGTACTTC
few	-	TRBV21-1	TRBJ1-5	CASSKWSPVQGQPQHF	TGTGCCAGCAGCAAATGGTCCCCGGTTCAGGGTCAGCCCCAGCATTTT
-	TRBD1	TRBV5-1	TRBJ1-3	CASSPGQAPGNTIYF	TGCGCCAGCAGCCCGGGACAGGCTCCTGGAAACACCATATATTTT
-	-	TRBV30	TRBJ1-3	CAWSLIRGRNSGNTIYF	TGTGCCTGGAGCCTAATCAGAGGCAGAAACTCTGGAAACACCATATATTTT
-	-	TRBV11-2	TRBJ1-1	CASSPQTTEAFF	TGTGCCAGCAGCCCACAGACAACTGAAGCTTTCTTT
few	-	TRBV4-1	TRBJ1-5	CASSQEGSNQPQHF	TGCGCCAGCAGCCAAGAGGGCAGCAATCAGCCCCAGCATTTT
-	TRBD1	TRBV10-1	TRBJ1-2	CASSADRQGSYGYTF	TGCGCCAGCAGTGCGGACCGACAGGGCTCCTATGGCTACACCTTC
-	-	TRBV5-1	TRBJ2-7	CASSSDPGAYEQYF	TGCGCCAGCAGCTCTGATCCAGGGGCCTACGAGCAGTACTTC
-	TRBD1	TRBV6-1	TRBJ1-4	CASSSDRAEKLFF	TGTGCCAGCAGTTCGGACAGGGCGGAAAAACTGTTTTTT
-	TRBD2	TRBV5-4	TRBJ2-3	CASRGLAGDPTDTQYF	TGTGCCAGCAGGGGCCTAGCGGGAGACCCCACAGATACGCAGTATTTT
-	TRBD2	TRBV5-1	TRBJ2-5	CASKLAGVMDETQYF	TGCGCCAGCAAGCTAGCGGGAGTAATGGATGAGACCCAGTACTTC
-	TRBD1	TRBV19	TRBJ1-2	CASNTGQGRERSYGYTF	TGTGCCAGCAATACGGGACAGGGGCGGGAAAGGAGCTATGGCTACACCTTC
-	-	TRBV11-3	TRBJ2-3	CASSPSGDTDTQYF	TGTGCCAGCAGCCCTTCAGGCGACACAGATACGCAGTATTTT
-	-	TRBV18	TRBJ1-1	CASSPPGGRVNTEAFF	TGTGCCAGCTCACCACCAGGGGGTAGGGTGAACACTGAAGCTTTCTTT
-	TRBD2	TRBV30	TRBJ2-3	CAWSKSGSGTDTQYF	TGTGCCTGGAGTAAAAGCGGGAGCGGCACAGATACGCAGTATTTT
-	-	TRBV19	TRBJ1-1	CASSIKVDTEAFF	TGTGCCAGTAGTATCAAGGTAGACACTGAAGCTTTCTTT
few	TRBD1	TRBV7-9	TRBJ2-7	CASSPDRTYEQYF	TGTGCCAGCAGCCCGGACAGGACCTACGAGCAGTACTTC
-	-	TRBV11-2	TRBJ1-3	CASSTGQSSGNTIYF	TGTGCCAGCAGCACAGGGCAGAGCTCTGGAAACACCATATATTTT
-	TRBD2	TRBV7-9	TRBJ2-1	CASSLTILREARGNEQFF	TGTGCCAGCAGCTTAACAATCCTCCGGGAGGCCCGGGGCAATGAGCAGTTCTTC
-	-	TRBV30	TRBJ2-5	CAWAGFGKTQYF	TGTGCCTGGGCAGGGTTCGGGAAGACCCAGTACTTC
-	-	TRBV5-1	TRBJ1-4	CASKREGPSEKLFF	TGCGCCAGTAAACGGGAGGGGCCCAGTGAAAAACTGTTTTTT
once	-	TRBV6-1	TRBJ2-1	CASSPPGPYNEQFF	TGTGCCAGCAGTCCCCCGGGACCTTACAATGAGCAGTTCTTC
few	TRBD1	TRBV5-1	TRBJ1-3	CASSLWTGAGNTIYF	TGCGCCAGCAGCTTATGGACAGGGGCTGGAAACACCATATATTTT
-	-	TRBV4-1	TRBJ2-7	CASSQDGWLYF	TGCGCCAGCAGCCAAGATGGGTGGCTGTACTTC
few	-	TRBV4-1	TRBJ1-3	CASSPSMGGKEVSGNTIYF	TGCGCCAGCAGCCCCAGCATGGGAGGGAAGGAGGTTTCTGGAAACACCATATATTTT
-	TRBD1	TRBV11-3	TRBJ1-4	CASTSRPRDRDPPTNEKLFF	TGTGCCAGCACCTCCCGCCCCCGGGACAGGGATCCCCCAACTAATGAAAAACTGTTTTTT
-	-	TRBV9	TRBJ2-7	CASSVESSSEQYF	TGTGCCAGCAGCGTAGAGAGTAGCTCCGAGCAGTACTTC
-	-	TRBV7-9	TRBJ2-5	CASSPEPFSAETQYF	TGTGCCAGCAGCCCCGAACCCTTTAGCGCCGAGACCCAGTACTTC
-	TRBD2	TRBV5-4	TRBJ2-1	CASSRANSGRSYNEQFF	TGTGCCAGCAGCCGAGCCAATAGCGGGCGCTCCTACAATGAGCAGTTCTTC